A selection of T cell receptor beta chains follows, all from one sample in a study of T-cell memory formation after mild COVID-19. Each CDR3 protein gets one entry after TCRdb re-called the 5' RACE reads with MiXCR. This table holds under 700,000 distinct CDR3 sequences, about a fifth found once. The material sequenced was PBMCs or a T cell subset sorted from them (not recorded which). All receptors derive from an adult woman who had mild COVID-19 (a few samples of this study predate the infection). Cell type and time point are not known. CDR3s include the opening cysteine and the closing phenylalanine or tryptophan. Fields, in order: D gene, J gene, clone size, V gene, CDR3 protein, CDR3 DNA. The D gene is left open where the match is weak. Some rows mark clone size as missing; the rest say once, few, many or name a class of expanded clone.

. | TRBJ2-3 | . | TRBV27 | CASSFSPRRRDNPDTQYF | TGTGCCAGCAGTTTCTCCCCAAGGCGGAGGGACAACCCAGATACGCAGTATTTT
TRBD2 | TRBJ2-2 | . | TRBV7-9 | CASSTLLAGAGGELFF | TGTGCCAGCAGTACTCTACTAGCGGGAGCCGGCGGGGAGCTGTTTTTT
. | TRBJ2-1 | few | TRBV29-1 | CTFLRRTGGDEQFF | TGCACCTTTTTAAGACGGACCGGCGGGGATGAGCAGTTCTTC
TRBD2 | TRBJ2-3 | many | TRBV6-4 | CASSVAGLSTDTQYF | TGTGCCAGCAGTGTAGCGGGGCTCAGCACAGATACGCAGTATTTT
. | TRBJ2-2 | . | TRBV7-3 | CASRHSTGELFF | TGTGCCAGCAGACACAGCACCGGGGAGCTGTTTTTT
TRBD1 | TRBJ2-7 | few | TRBV29-1 | CSARDREAYEQYF | TGCAGCGCCCGGGACAGGGAAGCCTACGAGCAGTACTTC
TRBD1 | TRBJ2-7 | . | TRBV25-1 | CASSILGQGSSYEQYF | TGTGCCAGCAGTATTCTGGGACAGGGAAGCTCCTACGAGCAGTACTTC
TRBD2 | TRBJ2-3 | . | TRBV11-2 | CASSPSAGVGGDTQYF | TGTGCCAGCAGCCCGTCAGCGGGAGTGGGGGGAGATACGCAGTATTTT
. | TRBJ1-1 | . | TRBV6-1 | CASSADYRDTEAFF | TGTGCCAGCAGTGCGGATTACAGGGACACTGAAGCTTTCTTT
. | TRBJ2-5 | . | TRBV6-2/TRBV6-3 | CASSSSGLPRETQYF | TGTGCCAGCAGTTCCTCGGGACTCCCCAGGGAGACCCAGTACTTC
. | TRBJ2-7 | few | TRBV4-1 | CASSRRYADGEYEQYF | TGCGCCAGCAGCCGCCGATATGCGGATGGGGAATACGAGCAGTACTTC
. | TRBJ1-2 | . | TRBV5-1 | CASSQPSEGYGYTF | TGCGCCAGCAGCCAGCCGAGCGAGGGCTATGGCTACACCTTC
. | TRBJ2-5 | few | TRBV6-5 | CASRAGTSKETQYF | TGTGCCAGCAGGGCCGGGACTTCTAAAGAGACCCAGTACTTC
TRBD2 | TRBJ2-6 | few | TRBV20-1 | CSARRAGGRGANVLTF | TGCAGTGCTAGACGCGCGGGGGGGCGTGGGGCCAACGTCCTGACTTTC
. | TRBJ2-3 | few | TRBV12-3/TRBV12-4 | CASSRVYTDTQYF | TGTGCCAGCAGCAGGGTTTACACAGATACGCAGTATTTT
. | TRBJ1-1 | . | TRBV4-1 | CASNQLPGAGTEAFF | TGCGCCAGCAACCAGCTCCCGGGGGCAGGCACTGAAGCTTTCTTT
. | TRBJ2-1 | . | TRBV24-1 | CATSQQLYNEQFF | TGTGCCACCAGTCAACAGCTTTACAATGAGCAGTTCTTC
TRBD1 | TRBJ2-7 | . | TRBV27 | CASSPRSSGIRDRGSYEQYF | TGTGCCAGCAGTCCTCGGTCCTCTGGCATCCGGGACAGGGGGTCCTACGAGCAGTACTTC
. | TRBJ2-3 | . | TRBV7-2 | CASSFGMAVGYTDTQYF | TGTGCCAGCAGCTTTGGGATGGCGGTGGGTTACACAGATACGCAGTATTTT
. | TRBJ2-1 | few | TRBV7-9 | CASSLVASQYPQIF | TGTGCCAGCAGCTTAGTTGCTAGCCAGTACCCACAAATCTTC
. | TRBJ2-2 | . | TRBV12-3/TRBV12-4 | CASSPVSRGDTGELFF | TGTGCCAGCAGTCCAGTTTCAAGGGGGGACACCGGGGAGCTGTTTTTT
TRBD2 | TRBJ2-1 | few | TRBV6-5 | CASSYGNSGYNEQFF | TGTGCCAGCAGTTACGGGAATAGCGGGTACAATGAGCAGTTCTTC
. | TRBJ2-1 | . | TRBV7-2 | CATRTVSYNEQFF | TGTGCCACACGGACGGTTTCCTACAATGAGCAGTTCTTC
TRBD2 | TRBJ2-2 | . | TRBV11-1 | CASSPGWGGLRELFF | TGTGCCAGCAGCCCAGGATGGGGGGGACTCCGGGAGCTGTTTTTT
TRBD1 | TRBJ2-2 | . | TRBV6-2/TRBV6-3 | CACWDRGYTGELFF | TGTGCCTGTTGGGACAGGGGGTACACCGGGGAGCTGTTTTTT
. | TRBJ1-2 | many | TRBV2 | CASRLSSYGYTF | TGTGCCAGCAGGTTATCCAGCTATGGCTACACCTTC
TRBD1 | TRBJ2-5 | few | TRBV28 | CASKGQGQETQYF | TGTGCCAGCAAGGGACAGGGGCAAGAGACCCAGTACTTC
TRBD1 | TRBJ2-7 | many | TRBV5-1 | CASSPGTGYYEQYF | TGTGCCAGCAGCCCCGGGACAGGGTACTACGAGCAGTACTTC
TRBD2 | TRBJ2-3 | few | TRBV7-2 | CASSYRTSAADTQYF | TGTGCCAGCAGCTACCGGACTAGCGCCGCAGATACGCAGTATTTT
. | TRBJ2-1 | . | TRBV27 | CASSLKSGGLSYNEQFF | TGTGCCAGCAGCCTCAAGTCCGGGGGCCTCTCCTACAATGAGCAGTTCTTC
. | TRBJ2-6 | . | TRBV7-2 | CASSEVWLAGANVLTF | TGTGCCAGCAGCGAGGTTTGGCTGGCTGGGGCCAACGTCCTGACTTTC
. | TRBJ1-1 | . | TRBV3-1 | CASSHNQDTEAFF | TGTGCCAGCAGCCACAACCAGGACACTGAAGCTTTCTTT
TRBD1 | TRBJ2-3 | . | TRBV29-1 | CSADRETDTQYF | TGCAGCGCGGACAGGGAAACAGATACGCAGTATTTT
TRBD1 | TRBJ2-7 | . | TRBV5-5 | CASSWGQGDYEQYF | TGTGCCAGCAGCTGGGGACAGGGGGACTACGAGCAGTACTTC
. | TRBJ2-3 | . | TRBV7-3 | CASSLQGNTDTQYF | TGTGCCAGCAGCCTCCAGGGGAACACAGATACGCAGTATTTT
TRBD1 | TRBJ1-2 | . | TRBV18 | CASSPRGQGAEGYTF | TGTGCCAGCTCACCTCGGGGACAGGGGGCGGAAGGCTACACCTTC
TRBD2 | TRBJ2-7 | few | TRBV15 | CATSSRALAGFEQYF | TGTGCCACCAGCAGCAGAGCATTAGCGGGATTCGAGCAGTACTTC
TRBD1 | TRBJ1-2 | few | TRBV29-1 | CSVADRAAGYTF | TGCAGCGTTGCCGACAGGGCCGCTGGCTACACCTTC
. | TRBJ2-7 | . | TRBV5-1 | CASSLYIGRQNEQYF | TGCGCCAGCAGCTTGTACATAGGGCGGCAAAACGAGCAGTACTTC
. | TRBJ2-1 | many | TRBV7-3 | CASSLTSSTYYNEQFF | TGTGCCAGCAGCTTAACTAGCTCTACCTACTACAATGAGCAGTTCTTC
. | TRBJ2-7 | few | TRBV25-1 | CASSEAGTSPYEQYF | TGTGCCAGCAGTGAGGCAGGGACCAGCCCCTACGAGCAGTACTTC
. | TRBJ1-1 | few | TRBV4-2 | CASSPPRPGPNTEAFF | TGTGCCAGCAGCCCTCCGAGGCCAGGGCCAAACACTGAAGCTTTCTTT
TRBD1 | TRBJ1-1 | few | TRBV3-1 | CASSQLTGSTEAFF | TGTGCCAGCAGCCAACTGACAGGGAGCACTGAAGCTTTCTTT
TRBD2 | TRBJ2-5 | . | TRBV11-2 | CASILSRGDSKTQYF | TGTGCCAGCATCCTCTCGCGGGGGGACTCCAAGACCCAGTACTTC
. | TRBJ2-5 | . | TRBV5-1 | CASSLALYGGPVQETQYF | TGCGCCAGCAGCTTGGCCTTGTACGGGGGGCCAGTTCAGGAGACCCAGTACTTC
. | TRBJ2-7 | . | TRBV13 | CASSFRRWGRNEQYF | TGTGCCAGCAGCTTTAGACGTTGGGGGAGAAACGAGCAGTACTTC
. | TRBJ2-1 | . | TRBV7-6 | CASSGPLASANNEQFF | TGTGCCAGCAGCGGCCCGTTGGCTAGCGCAAACAATGAGCAGTTCTTC
TRBD1 | TRBJ1-2 | few | TRBV7-9 | CASSSSGETGGTNGYTF | TGTGCCAGCAGCTCATCCGGCGAGACAGGGGGAACGAATGGCTACACCTTC
. | TRBJ1-5 | . | TRBV7-6 | CASSFFPRYSNQPQHF | TGTGCCAGCAGCTTCTTCCCGAGGTATAGCAATCAGCCCCAGCATTTT
TRBD2 | TRBJ2-1 | few | TRBV2 | CASMPGLAGINEQFF | TGTGCCAGCATGCCGGGACTAGCGGGGATCAATGAGCAGTTCTTC
TRBD1 | TRBJ2-3 | . | TRBV20-1 | CSASDRGLTDTQYF | TGCAGTGCTTCAGACAGGGGGCTGACAGATACGCAGTATTTT
TRBD2 | TRBJ2-1 | few | TRBV9 | CASKREDEQFF | TGTGCCAGCAAGCGGGAGGATGAGCAGTTCTTC
TRBD2 | TRBJ2-3 | . | TRBV6-6 | CASSTSGGAPDTQYF | TGTGCCAGCAGTACTAGCGGGGGGGCTCCAGATACGCAGTATTTT
TRBD1 | TRBJ1-5 | . | TRBV20-1 | CSARFTGGAGSNQPQHF | TGCAGTGCTAGATTCACAGGGGGCGCGGGGAGCAATCAGCCCCAGCATTTT
TRBD2 | TRBJ2-1 | . | TRBV12-3/TRBV12-4 | CASGVAGGFYNEQFF | TGTGCCAGCGGAGTAGCGGGAGGTTTCTACAATGAGCAGTTCTTC
. | TRBJ2-7 | few | TRBV9 | CASSPSNRVFGEQYF | TGTGCCAGCAGCCCCTCCAACCGGGTATTTGGCGAGCAGTACTTC
. | TRBJ2-4 | . | TRBV4-2 | CASSQDRTGKTFQYF | TGTGCCAGCAGCCAAGACCGGACGGGGAAAACATTTCAGTACTTC
. | TRBJ1-3 | . | TRBV14 | CASQPGDLTGNTIYF | TGTGCCAGCCAGCCGGGGGACCTAACTGGAAACACCATATATTTT
TRBD2 | TRBJ2-1 | few | TRBV12-3/TRBV12-4 | CASSLDLLAGSSYNEQFF | TGTGCCAGCAGTTTAGATCTACTAGCGGGAAGCTCCTACAATGAGCAGTTCTTC
. | TRBJ2-2 | many | TRBV20-1 | CSASINTGELFF | TGCAGTGCTAGCATTAACACCGGGGAGCTGTTTTTT